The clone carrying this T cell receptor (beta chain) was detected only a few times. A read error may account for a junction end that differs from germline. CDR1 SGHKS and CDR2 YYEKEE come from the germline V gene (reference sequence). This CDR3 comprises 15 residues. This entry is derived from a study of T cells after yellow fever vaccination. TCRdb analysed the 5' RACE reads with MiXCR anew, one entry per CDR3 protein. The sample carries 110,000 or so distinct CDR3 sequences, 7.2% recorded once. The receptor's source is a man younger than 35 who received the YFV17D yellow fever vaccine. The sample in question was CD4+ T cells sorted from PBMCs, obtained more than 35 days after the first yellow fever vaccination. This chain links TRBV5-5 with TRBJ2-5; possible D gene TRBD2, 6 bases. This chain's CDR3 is CASRLGTPDVETQYF. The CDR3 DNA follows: TGTGCCAGCAGGTTGGGGACTCCGGACGTAGAGACCCAGTACTTC.